This T cell receptor beta chain emerged from a study of tissue T cells after allogeneic stem cell transplantation. Whole-study findings and limits: Within patients, tissue anatomy strongly shaped TCR repertoire composition. Across patients, clones rarely overlapped, yet motif clusters were shared tissue-specifically.

The time point: mouse harvest day 7 after allogeneic transplant. The graft held 10^6 splenic CD5+ T cells and 10^7 T-cell-depleted bone marrow cells. B6 (H2b) cells into BALB/c (H2d) mice; tissues taken at day 7 or 14. This clone rates as medium-sized. The antigen remains unidentified. The genes are named according to mouse. The read stops 1 residue short of the end of the CDR3; the missing end is completed from the germline J gene. Produced via immunoSEQ multiplex PCR; TCRdb's table is partial and in-frame only. There are some 6,600 clones in the sample; around half occur only once, and approximately 8% lies in the top ten. V lost 6 bases to trimming and J lost 0 bases, with 8 bases between them. The CDR3 covers 13 residues. In germline, CDR1 is NSHNY, CDR2 SYGAGN.

This receptor was taken from a female BALB/c mouse given C57BL/6 T cells with graft-versus-host disease after an allogeneic hematopoietic cell transplant. Sample: lymph node tissue. This chain uses TRBV13-1 with TRBJ2-4; a weak D match, TRBD2 (6 bases). CDR3 region: CASKLGSQNTLYF. The sequenced CDR3 bases are TGTGCCAGCAAACTGGGTAGTCAAAACACCTTGTAC.